This entry lists 15 T cell receptor beta chains sequenced from one sample in a study of control samples from healthy donors and cancer patients. The repertoire was sequenced with immunoSEQ multiplex PCR; TCRdb's copy has only in-frame clones and lacks some. Altogether about 160,000 clones are present, just under 95% being singletons, with the ten largest covering about 8.5%. Material: blood. Receptors originate from a woman in her forties in good health.

As for this clone: The sample carries other DNA sequences with the same CDR3. The genes are TRBV9 and TRBJ1-3; D possibly corresponds to TRBD1 (5 bases). CDR1 SGDLS and CDR2 YYNGEE come from the germline V gene. CDR3 length: 16 amino acids. V gave up 0 bases and J gave up 0 bases, with 10 bases separating them. The CDR3 nucleotides are TGTGCCAGCAGCGTAGATCCAGGGTCCTCTGGAAACACCATATATTTT. Amino acids: CASSVDPGSSGNTIYF. The full variable domain, with the rest looked up from reference TRBV9 and TRBJ1-3, is DSGVTQTPKHLITATGQRVTLRCSPRSGDLSVYWYQQSLDQGLQFLIQYYNGEERAKGNILERFSAQQFPDLHSELNLSSLELGDSALYFCASSVDPGSSGNTIYFGEGSWLTVV.

A single count supports this clone. V and J are TRBV4-3 and TRBJ1-5, with D unclear. Germline values: CDR1 LGHNA, CDR2 YSLEER. The CDR3 contains 21 residues. The V end was cut by 0 bases, the J end by 0 bases, with 24 bases between. The CDR3 reads CASSQDISNAESLFSNQPQHF. Here the CDR3 DNA reads TGCGCCAGCAGCCAAGATATCTCAAATGCGGAGTCCCTTTTTAGCAATCAGCCCCAGCATTTT.

V and J are TRBV27 and TRBJ1-2; D is perhaps TRBD1 (6 bases). Germline V CDR1 and CDR2: MNHEY, SMNVEV (reference sequence). V lost 5 bases and J 2 bases, leaving 18 bases between the germline ends. This CDR3 is built from 16 residues. The CDR3, as DNA: TGTGCCAGCAGTCCACTCACTTGGACAGAAAACTATGGCTACACCTTC. Translated, it gives CASSPLTWTENYGYTF.

The chain links TRBV5-5 to TRBJ2-7; no clear D gene. Between the trimmed V and J ends, which lost 4 bases and 2 bases, there was a span of 7 bases. The germline CDR1 and CDR2 sequences are SGHKS and YYEKEE (reference sequence). CDR3 size: 12 residues. CDR3 bases: TGTGCCAGCAGCCTGTCAACCTACGAGCAGTACTTC. As protein: CASSLSTYEQYF.

The chain recombines TRBV21-1 with TRBJ1-4. TRBV21-1 is termed a pseudogene. The length of the CDR3 is 13 residues. In nucleotides, the CDR3 is TGTGCCAGCAGCAAAAGGACGGCTGAAAAACTGTTTTTT. This encodes CASSKRTAEKLFF.

The chain joins TRBV27 to TRBJ1-2, with TRBD1 as a possible D gene (6 bases). The germline gives CDR1 MNHEY, CDR2 SMNVEV (reference sequence). V gave up 2 bases and J gave up 2 bases, with 15 bases separating them. The CDR3 length is 16 residues. CDR3 coding DNA: TGTGCCAGCAGTTTAAATGGGCTCGGGACAAACTATGGCTACACCTTC. It translates to CASSLNGLGTNYGYTF.

J is TRBJ2-3 and V is TRBV29-1; TRBD2 matches at 9 bases. The CDR3 sequence is 19 residues long. Germline V gene lookup returns CDR1 SQVTM and CDR2 ANQGSEA. The ends lost 8 bases at V and 0 bases at J; junction bases unmatched: 21. CDR3 loop: CSTPRGEGTSLSSTDTQYF. CDR3 DNA sequence: TGCAGCACTCCTAGGGGGGAAGGGACTAGCTTATCTAGCACAGATACGCAGTATTTT.

The V and J genes are TRBV4-3 and TRBJ1-2; D is ambiguous. This CDR3 contains 16 residues. The V end lost 2 bases, the J end lost 0 bases, and 13 bases lay between the germline ends. CDR1 and CDR2 from the germline V gene are LGHNA and YSLEER. The CDR3 DNA reads TGCGCCAGCAGCCAAAAGGTGGCGGGCACTAACTATGGCTACACCTTC. Protein product: CASSQKVAGTNYGYTF.

The chain recombines TRBV5-1 with TRBJ2-3, with D maybe TRBD2 (5 bases). This CDR3 is 14 amino acids long. Deletions cut 2 bases from V and 2 bases from J, with 9 bases between. From germline, CDR1 is SGHRS and CDR2 YFSETQ. The CDR3 loop is CASSFTRNTDTQYF. The CDR3 region has the DNA TGCGCCAGCAGCTTTACTAGAAACACAGATACGCAGTATTTT.

The rearrangement links TRBV12-5 to TRBJ2-2; possible D gene TRBD1, 6 bases. This CDR3 comprises 18 residues. Trimming cost V 0 bases and J 2 bases, with 16 bases left between them. From germline, CDR1 is LGHNT and CDR2 FRNRAP. CDR3 region: CASGLVEFRDTNTGELFF. Here the CDR3 DNA reads TGTGCTAGTGGTTTGGTTGAATTCCGGGACACAAACACCGGGGAGCTGTTTTTT.

The genes are TRBV4-3 and TRBJ1-3; D not resolved. Germline V gene lookup returns CDR1 LGHNA and CDR2 YSLEER. The CDR3 is made up of 16 amino acids. Trimming removed 0 bases at V and 0 bases at J, with 9 bases between. The CDR3 DNA reads as TGCGCCAGCAGCCAAGATTTCCAGCTCTCTGGAAACACCATATATTTT. Translation gives CASSQDFQLSGNTIYF.

This chain uses TRBV5-4 with TRBJ2-3; possibly TRBD2 for D (5 bases). The germline V gene encodes CDR1 SGHNT and CDR2 YYREEE (reference sequence). V was trimmed by 5 bases and J by 2 bases, leaving 18 bases between them. The CDR3 runs to 16 residues. The CDR3 DNA reads TGTGCCAGCAGGCTGCGGGTCGGGGAAATCACAGATACGCAGTATTTT. Translating it yields CASRLRVGEITDTQYF.

V and J are TRBV4-3 and TRBJ2-5; TRBD2 is a possible D gene (7 bases). This CDR3 region has 17 residues. Germline loops: CDR1 LGHNA, CDR2 YSLEER. With 1 base removed from V and 5 bases from J, the gap between germline ends came to 20 bases. The CDR3 region is CASSQGWGAGAGETQYF. The CDR3 nucleotides read TGCGCCAGCAGCCAAGGTTGGGGGGCGGGAGCTGGGGAGACCCAGTACTTC.

The chain joins TRBV18 to TRBJ2-7; D remains ambiguous. The CDR3 totals 13 residues. The germline V gene has CDR1 KGHSH and CDR2 LQKENI. V was clipped by 1 base and J by 5 bases, with 9 bases between them. The CDR3 here is CASSPLLRDEQYF. The DNA of the CDR3 is TGTGCCAGCTCACCACTCCTCCGCGACGAGCAGTACTTC.

The chain is built from TRBV29-1 and TRBJ1-3; a possible D gene is TRBD1 (6 bases). Germline CDR1 reads SQVTM; CDR2 reads ANQGSEA. The CDR3 contains 13 residues. Trimming left V 7 bases short and J 0 bases short, with 10 bases between. The CDR3 nucleotides are TGCAGCGCAGGGGAAAGCTCTGGAAACACCATATATTTT. Residues: CSAGESSGNTIYF.